This passage covers 14 T cell receptor beta chains from one sample sequenced in a study of T cell clonotyping in hematopoietic cell transplantation. Assay: immunoSEQ multiplex PCR; the TCRdb copy retains only in-frame clones and omits some. Counted here are 15,000 to 20,000 clones, approximately 81% occurring once; the ten biggest clones make up roughly 4.2%. The sequenced sample was PBMCs, obtained 100 days after allogeneic stem cell transplant. The receptors shown here come from a male patient between 60 and 69 years old who had an allogeneic stem cell transplant from a related donor, so the T cells may come from the graft donor. Some clones in this sample may be carry-over from other donors' samples.

The V and J genes are TRBV6-4 and TRBJ1-1; the D gene is possibly TRBD1 (6 bases). The germline gives CDR1 MRHNA, CDR2 SNTAGT. The V end was cut by 6 bases, the J end by 4 bases, with 15 bases between. The CDR3 extends over 14 amino acids. Written as DNA, the CDR3 is TGTGCCAGCAGGCGGGATGGGGGGGCCACTGAAGCTTTCTTT. It specifies CASRRDGGATEAFF.

This clone occurred once. This chain uses TRBV6-5 with TRBJ1-5; no definite D call. Between the trimmed V and J ends, which lost 4 bases and 6 bases, there was a span of 13 bases. CDR1 and CDR2 (germline): MNHEY, SVGAGI. This CDR3 has 14 amino acids. CDR3 amino acids: CASSFRAAGQPQHF. The CDR3 DNA follows: TGTGCCAGCAGTTTCCGGGCCGCTGGTCAGCCCCAGCATTTT.

This chain connects TRBV7-2 to TRBJ1-1; no reliable D call. V lost 0 bases and J 11 bases, leaving 13 bases between the germline ends. The CDR3 runs 13 residues. The germline CDR1 and CDR2 sequences are SGHTA and FQGNSA. CDR3 bases: TGTGCCAGCAGCTTAGCTGGCAGATATAGCGCTTTCTTT. It translates to CASSLAGRYSAFF. Complete variable domain (other parts from reference TRBV7-2 and TRBJ1-1): GAGVSQSPSNKVTEKGKDVELRCDPISGHTALYWYRQSLGQGLEFLIYFQGNSAPDKSGLPSDRFSAERTGGSVSTLTIQRTQQEDSAVYLCASSLAGRYSAFFGQGTRLTVV.

The chain joins TRBV6-1 to TRBJ1-2; D ambiguous. V gave up 2 bases and J gave up 5 bases, with 12 bases separating them. The CDR3 is made up of 14 amino acids. Per germline, CDR1 MNHNS and CDR2 SASEGT. In DNA, the CDR3 is TGTGCCAGCAGTGAAAGGAGGGTAGCGTATGGCTACACCTTC. Amino acid sequence: CASSERRVAYGYTF.

The gene calls are TRBV20-1 and TRBJ1-2; D is undetermined. The V gene lost 7 bases and the J gene lost 8 bases, with 8 bases spanning the gap. This CDR3 has 9 residues. CDR1 DFQATT and CDR2 SNEGSKA come from the germline V gene (reference sequence). The CDR3 DNA sequence: TGCAGTGATGAGAACGGCTACACCTTC. Amino acid sequence: CSDENGYTF.

Notes on this clone: One end of the junction fails to match germline, which may point to a read error. The rearrangement uses TRBV6-1 and TRBJ2-2; TRBD1 or TRBD2 may be the D gene (5 bases each). Germline values: CDR1 MNHNS, CDR2 SASEGT. The CDR3 runs to 15 residues. The CDR3 region is CASSEKGRNPGELFF. The CDR3 DNA sequence: TGTGCCAGCAGTGAAAAGGGACGGAACCCCGGGGAGCTGTTTTTT.

The V call is TRBV19, the J call TRBJ1-2; D perhaps matches TRBD1 (6 bases). This CDR3 has 15 amino acids. V lost 10 bases and J 9 bases, leaving 27 bases between the germline ends. Germline assignment: CDR1 LNHDA and CDR2 SQIVND (reference sequence). The chain's CDR3 is CATTPSQGTFGSYTF. Here the CDR3 DNA reads TGTGCCACCACACCTTCACAGGGAACGTTCGGGAGCTACACCTTC. The full variable domain, with the rest looked up from reference TRBV19 and TRBJ1-2, is DGGITQSPKYLFRKEGQNVTLSCEQNLNHDAMYWYRQDPGQGLRLIYYSQIVNDFQKGDIAEGYSVSREKKESFPLTVTSAQKNPTAFYLCATTPSQGTFGSYTFGSGTRLTVV.

This chain uses TRBV6-6 with TRBJ1-5, with a weak D call TRBD1 (6 bases). The CDR3 length is 15 residues. CDR1 is MNHNY, CDR2 SVGAGI, per germline (reference sequence). Trimming cost V 7 bases and J 1 base, with 14 bases left between them. DNA of the CDR3: TGTGCCAGCAAGGAGGGGGGCTACAGCAATCAGCCCCAGCATTTT. Its translation is CASKEGGYSNQPQHF.

This chain links TRBV7-2 with TRBJ2-2; 8 bases align to TRBD2. V shed 5 bases and J 4 bases; nucleotides not matched to a gene: 9. Germline V gene lookup returns CDR1 SGHTA and CDR2 FQGNSA. CDR3 length equals 16 residues. The DNA for the CDR3 is TGTGCCAGCAGCGGATCCAGCGGGGGAGGCACCGGGGAGCTGTTTTTT. Amino acids: CASSGSSGGGTGELFF.

The V call is TRBV4-1, the J call TRBJ1-2; perhaps TRBD1 as D (5 bases). Trimming left V 4 bases short and J 6 bases short, with 15 bases between. CDR3 size: 14 residues. Germline loops: CDR1 MGHRA, CDR2 YSYEKL. CDR3 bases: TGCGCCAGCAGCCTGCAGGGAGAAGGCGATGGCTACACCTTC. Translating gives CASSLQGEGDGYTF.

CDR3 DNA sequence: TGTGCCTGGATCCGACAGGGCAACACCGGGGAGCTGTTTTTT. This gives the protein CAWIRQGNTGELFF. The genes are TRBV30 and TRBJ2-2, with 7 bases fitting TRBD1. In germline, CDR1 is GTSNPN, CDR2 SVGIG (reference sequence). The CDR3 is 14 residues long. V lost 4 bases to trimming and J lost 2 bases; unmatched junction nucleotides: 4.

V is TRBV19 and J is TRBJ1-3; a possible D gene is TRBD1 (5 bases). Germline V gene sequence: CDR1 LNHDA, CDR2 SQIVND (reference sequence). CDR3 size: 14 residues. V lost 9 bases and J lost 8, with 20 bases in between. The CDR3 here is CASTIGARDHTIYF. Here the CDR3 DNA reads TGTGCCAGCACAATTGGGGCTCGGGACCACACCATATATTTT. Supplemented by reference TRBV19 and TRBJ1-3, the full variable domain reads DGGITQSPKYLFRKEGQNVTLSCEQNLNHDAMYWYRQDPGQGLRLIYYSQIVNDFQKGDIAEGYSVSREKKESFPLTVTSAQKNPTAFYLCASTIGARDHTIYFGEGSWLTVV.

V gene TRBV7-8 combines with J gene TRBJ2-5, with unresolved D. CDR1 and CDR2 (germline): SGHVS, FQNEAQ. Trimming cost V 5 bases and J 5 bases, with 9 bases left between them. CDR3 size: 12 residues. The CDR3 spells CASSPPSETQYF. CDR3 bases: TGTGCCAGCAGCCCCCCCTCGGAGACCCAGTACTTC.

V gene TRBV7-6 combines with J gene TRBJ2-3; tentatively, D is TRBD2 (6 bases). V was cut by 6 bases and J by 3 bases, with 13 bases left in between. Germline V lookup: CDR1 SGHVS, CDR2 FNYEAQ. This CDR3 has 14 amino acids. In DNA, the CDR3 is TGTGCCAGCAGAGGGAGGCTAGGGACAGATACGCAGTATTTT. It codes for CASRGRLGTDTQYF.